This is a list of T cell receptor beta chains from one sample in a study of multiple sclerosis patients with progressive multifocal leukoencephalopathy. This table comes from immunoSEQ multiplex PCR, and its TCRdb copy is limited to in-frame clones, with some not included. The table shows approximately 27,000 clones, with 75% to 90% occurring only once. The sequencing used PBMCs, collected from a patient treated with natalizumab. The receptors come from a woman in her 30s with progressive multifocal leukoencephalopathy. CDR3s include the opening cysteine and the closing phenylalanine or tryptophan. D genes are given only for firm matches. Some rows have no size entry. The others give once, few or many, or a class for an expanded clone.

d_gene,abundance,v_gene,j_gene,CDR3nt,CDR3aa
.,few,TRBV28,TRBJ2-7,TGTGCCAGCAGCCCCCCGGGGGGCCTCGAGCAGTACTTC,CASSPPGGLEQYF
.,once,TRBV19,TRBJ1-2,TGTGCCAGTAGGGAAGGGGGGCTTGGCGTTTATGGCTACACCTTC,CASREGGLGVYGYTF
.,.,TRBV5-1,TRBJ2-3,TGCGCCAGCAGGGGGCAAAGCACGGATACGCAGTATTTT,CASRGQSTDTQYF
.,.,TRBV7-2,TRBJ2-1,TGTGCCAGCAGCTTAGATACTTTCTCCTACAATGAGCAGTTCTTC,CASSLDTFSYNEQFF
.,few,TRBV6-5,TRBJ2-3,TGTGCCAGCAGTGGGGACCCTACGACTGCAGATACGCAGTATTTT,CASSGDPTTADTQYF
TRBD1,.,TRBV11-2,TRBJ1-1,TGTGCCAGCAGCTTAGGTCCCGGGACAGGGGACACTGAAGCTTTCTTT,CASSLGPGTGDTEAFF
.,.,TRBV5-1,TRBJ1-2,TGCGCCAGCAGCCCCCGCGGCTACTATGGCTACACCTTC,CASSPRGYYGYTF
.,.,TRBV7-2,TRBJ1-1,TGTGCCAGCACCCCGTTGGTCATGAACACTGAAGCTTTCTTT,CASTPLVMNTEAFF
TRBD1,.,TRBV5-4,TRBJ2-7,TGTGCCAGCAGCCACGGGACAGGGGCTTTCAACGAGCAGTACTTC,CASSHGTGAFNEQYF
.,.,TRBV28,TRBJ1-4,TGTGCCAGCAGTTTAATCGGGTTGGGGAGTTGGGAGGAAAAACTGTTTTTT,CASSLIGLGSWEEKLFF
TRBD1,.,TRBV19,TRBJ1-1,TGTGCCAGTAGCCAGGACAGGCGTGAAGCTTTCTTT,CASSQDRREAFF
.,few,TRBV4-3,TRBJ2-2,TGCGCCAGCAGCCAAGTAGGTGGGGATGCCTCTACCGGGGAGCTGTTTTTT,CASSQVGGDASTGELFF
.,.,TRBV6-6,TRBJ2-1,TGTGCCAGCAGTCGGTACAATGAGCAGTTCTTC,CASSRYNEQFF
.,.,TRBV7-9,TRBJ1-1,TGTGCCAGCAGCGCTGGAGCTGCGGGCACTGAAGCTTTCTTT,CASSAGAAGTEAFF
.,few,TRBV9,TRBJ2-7,TGTGCCAGCAGCGTAGGGGCGGATTCCTACGAGCAGTACTTC,CASSVGADSYEQYF
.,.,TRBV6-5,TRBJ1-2,TGTGCCAGCAGTCCAAGGGTTCACTATGGCTACACCTTC,CASSPRVHYGYTF
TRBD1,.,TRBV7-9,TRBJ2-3,TGTGCCAGCAGCAGAAGGACAGGGGGCGAGGAGAATACGCAGTATTTT,CASSRRTGGEENTQYF
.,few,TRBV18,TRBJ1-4,TGTGCCAGCTCCGGCCAGGCGAATGAAAAACTGTTTTTT,CASSGQANEKLFF
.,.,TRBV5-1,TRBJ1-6,TGCGCCAGCAGCTCCCAGGGGCTCAATTCACCCCTCCACTTT,CASSSQGLNSPLHF
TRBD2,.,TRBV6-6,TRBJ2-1,TGTGCCAGCAGCCCCTTAGCGGGGGGGCCGGGTGAGCAGTTCTTC,CASSPLAGGPGEQFF
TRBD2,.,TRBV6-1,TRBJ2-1,TGTGCCAGCAGTGACCCGGGACTAGCTATCAATGAGCAGTTCTTC,CASSDPGLAINEQFF
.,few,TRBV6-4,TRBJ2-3,TGTGCCAGCAGCCAGGGGGGGAGCACAGATACGCAGTATTTT,CASSQGGSTDTQYF
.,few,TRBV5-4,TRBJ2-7,TGTGCCAGCAGCTTGGACGCCTACGAGCAGTACTTC,CASSLDAYEQYF
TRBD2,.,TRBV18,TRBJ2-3,TGTGCCAGCACCCAGCGGGAGGGATCCACAGATACGCAGTATTTT,CASTQREGSTDTQYF
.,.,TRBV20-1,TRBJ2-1,TGCAGTGCTGACGACAATGAGCAGTTCTTC,CSADDNEQFF
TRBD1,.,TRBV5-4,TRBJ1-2,TGTGCCAGCAGCTGGGACAGGGGAGGGAATGGCTACACCTTC,CASSWDRGGNGYTF
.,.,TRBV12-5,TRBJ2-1,TGTGCTAGTGGCCTACCAGGGCATGAGCAGTTCTTC,CASGLPGHEQFF
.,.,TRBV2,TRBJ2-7,TGTGCCAGCAGCGGATCCCCGGCGGGTAACTCCTACGAGCAGTACTTC,CASSGSPAGNSYEQYF
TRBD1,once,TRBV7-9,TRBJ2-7,TGTGCCAGCAGCCAGGGGGGACAGGGCTACGAGCAGTACTTC,CASSQGGQGYEQYF
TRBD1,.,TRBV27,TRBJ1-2,TGTGCCAGCAGTTATGGGACAGGGGGAGGTGGCTACACCTTC,CASSYGTGGGGYTF
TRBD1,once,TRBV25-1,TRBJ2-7,TGTGCCAGCAGTGGAGGAAACAGGGGATCCTACGAGCAGTACTTC,CASSGGNRGSYEQYF
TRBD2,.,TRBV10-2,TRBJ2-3,TGCGCCAGCACCCAGCGGGGCTACACTAGCGGGAGGGGAGCAGATACGCAGTATTTT,CASTQRGYTSGRGADTQYF
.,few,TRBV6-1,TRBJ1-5,TGTGCCAGCAGTGAAGGGGAGGGGGGTCAGCCCCAGCATTTT,CASSEGEGGQPQHF
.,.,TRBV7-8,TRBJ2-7,TGTGCCAGCAGCTATCGACGGTTAGGTCCCTACGAGCAGTACTTC,CASSYRRLGPYEQYF
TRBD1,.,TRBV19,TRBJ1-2,TGTGCCAGTAGGGAGGGACAGACCTCCTATGGCTACACCTTC,CASREGQTSYGYTF
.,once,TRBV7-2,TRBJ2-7,TGTGCCAGCAGCTTAGCGGCAGTTCCCTACGAGCAGTACTTC,CASSLAAVPYEQYF
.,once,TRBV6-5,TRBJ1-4,TGTGCCAGCAGTTACGCAGGTGGGGGAAAACTGTTTTTT,CASSYAGGGKLFF
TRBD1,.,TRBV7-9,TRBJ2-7,TGTGCCAGCAGCCCCCGGACAGGGGCCTACGAGCAGTACTTC,CASSPRTGAYEQYF
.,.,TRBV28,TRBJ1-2,TGTGCCAGCACCCTGAGGGGACTTAACGACTATGGCTACACCTTC,CASTLRGLNDYGYTF
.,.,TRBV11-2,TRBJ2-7,TGTGCCAGCAGCCTGGGGATGCCAGAGAGCCCCTACGAGCAGTACTTC,CASSLGMPESPYEQYF
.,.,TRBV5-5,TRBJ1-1,TGTGCCAGCAGCCCAGGACAGACCCACACTGAAGCTTTCTTT,CASSPGQTHTEAFF
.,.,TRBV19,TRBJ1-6,TGTGCCAGTAGTATCGCCGGACAGCTCGGCGCACCCCTCCACTTT,CASSIAGQLGAPLHF